A selection of T cell receptor beta chains follows, all from one sample in a study of beta chain features in type 1 diabetes. The assay was immunoSEQ multiplex PCR, and TCRdb's table has in-frame clones only and misses some. The sample contains a few hundred thousand clones, roughly 14% of which appear only once. The sequenced sample consisted of naive CD4+ T cells from blood. These receptors were collected from a young woman with type 1 diabetes. The CDR3 runs from the conserved cysteine through the conserved F or W. The D gene is left open where the match is weak. A clone size is listed for some rows: how often the clone was seen (once, few, many), or a class if it is expanded.

clone_size d_call j_call v_call cdr3_nt cdr3_aa
. TRBD1 TRBJ2-4 TRBV4-1 TGCGCCAGCAGCCTTCCCGGGACAGCAAAGTACTTC CASSLPGTAKYF
few . TRBJ2-6 TRBV18 TGTGCCAGCTCACCCCTAACTATCTCTGGGGCCAACGTCCTGACTTTC CASSPLTISGANVLTF
few TRBD2 TRBJ2-2 TRBV7-9 TGTGCCAGCAGCTTCACCGGGACTAGCTCCGGGGAGCTGTTTTTT CASSFTGTSSGELFF
. . TRBJ2-3 TRBV9 TGTGCCAGCAGCGCCAACTGGGGCGGGGTGGATACGCAGTATTTT CASSANWGGVDTQYF
. TRBD2 TRBJ2-1 TRBV2 TGTGCCAGCATTTTAGCGGGAGGCCCCTACAATGAGCAGTTCTTC CASILAGGPYNEQFF
. TRBD2 TRBJ2-3 TRBV7-2 TGTGCCAGCTGCGCACCGGGACTAGCGGTTAGCACAGATACGCAGTATTTT CASCAPGLAVSTDTQYF
. . TRBJ2-5 TRBV21-1 TGTGCCAGCAGCAAATATCCGGGGAAAGAGACCCAGTACTTC CASSKYPGKETQYF
. TRBD2 TRBJ2-1 TRBV19 TGTGCCAGTACGAGCGGGAACCTCCGGAATGAGCAGTTCTTC CASTSGNLRNEQFF
few TRBD2 TRBJ2-7 TRBV5-1 TGCGCCAGCAGCTTGGCCCCGACTAGCGGGAGCTCCTACGAGCAGTACTTC CASSLAPTSGSSYEQYF
. TRBD2 TRBJ2-3 TRBV7-9 TGTGCCAGCAGCTTCGGACTAGCGGGAGGGAGTGGCACAGATACGCAGTATTTT CASSFGLAGGSGTDTQYF
. TRBD2 TRBJ2-7 TRBV18 TGTGCCAGCTCACCACTTCCCGGGACTAGCGGGATCTACGAGCAGTACTTC CASSPLPGTSGIYEQYF
. TRBD2 TRBJ2-2 TRBV12-5 TGTGCTAGTGGTTCCGGGACTACCGCATCGAACACCGGGGAGCTGTTTTTT CASGSGTTASNTGELFF
. . TRBJ1-5 TRBV18 TGTGCCAGCTCACCCTCGAGGGGGGGCAGTCAGCCCCAGCATTTT CASSPSRGGSQPQHF
. . TRBJ2-4 TRBV7-9 TGTGCCAGCAGCAATGGAATAGACAGGAGACGAAACATTCAGTACTTC CASSNGIDRRRNIQYF
. . TRBJ2-7 TRBV5-1 TGCGCCAGCACGGACACCCTCGGGGGCTACGAGCAGTACTTC CASTDTLGGYEQYF
. TRBD2 TRBJ2-7 TRBV18 TGTGCCAGCTCACCGGCAGCGGGAGGGGAGATCTACGAGCAGTACTTC CASSPAAGGEIYEQYF
. . TRBJ2-1 TRBV15 TGTGCCACCAGCAGAGAATCCCTAGGTACCGGTGAGCAGTTCTTC CATSRESLGTGEQFF
few TRBD2 TRBJ2-1 TRBV30 TGTGCCTGGAGAGCGGGACTAGCGGGGTCCTACAATGAGCAGTTCTTC CAWRAGLAGSYNEQFF
few TRBD1 TRBJ1-1 TRBV10-3 TGTGCCATCACGGGGACAGGGGGCTCAGCTTTCTTT CAITGTGGSAFF
. TRBD1 TRBJ1-5 TRBV2 TGTGCCAGCGGAAATACGGGGACAGGGGTTAATCAGCCCCAGCATTTT CASGNTGTGVNQPQHF
few TRBD2 TRBJ2-1 TRBV29-1 TGCAGCGTTGAAGACAGTCTAGCGGACGCCTACAATGAGCAGTTCTTC CSVEDSLADAYNEQFF
few . TRBJ1-2 TRBV4-3 TGCGCCAGCAGCTCTCAGGGCAGGAAAGGCCATGGCTACACCTTC CASSSQGRKGHGYTF
few TRBD1 TRBJ1-2 TRBV7-2 TGTGCCAGCAGCTTAGCGGACAGGGCTTTATATGGCTACACCTTC CASSLADRALYGYTF
few TRBD1 TRBJ1-1 TRBV11-2 TGTGCCAGCAGCAGGGACAGGGACACTGAAGCTTTCTTT CASSRDRDTEAFF
few . TRBJ1-2 TRBV30 TGTGCCTGGACCCGGGACGGGGGATTAGGCTACACCTTC CAWTRDGGLGYTF
. TRBD2 TRBJ2-1 TRBV28 TGTGCCAGCAGTTGGGGGACTAGCGGGAGGAGGGCCAATGAGCAGTTCTTC CASSWGTSGRRANEQFF
. . TRBJ1-2 TRBV9 TGTGCCAGCAGCGTATACGGGGGTGGTGGCTACACCTTC CASSVYGGGGYTF
. . TRBJ2-3 TRBV29-1 TGCAGCGCCGAACCGGGACAACCCACAGATACGCAGTATTTT CSAEPGQPTDTQYF
. TRBD2 TRBJ2-5 TRBV28 TGTGCCAGCAGTGTAGCGGGGGGACTTCAAGAGACCCAGTACTTC CASSVAGGLQETQYF
few TRBD1 TRBJ2-1 TRBV19 TGTGCCAGTACTCCAGGACAGGGCAGAAATGAGCAGTTCTTC CASTPGQGRNEQFF
few TRBD2 TRBJ2-1 TRBV4-3 TGCGCCAGCAGCCAAGGGCTAGCGGGAGTGTATGAGCAGTTCTTC CASSQGLAGVYEQFF
few TRBD1 TRBJ1-4 TRBV7-9 TGTGCCAGCAGCTTAGGTATCCGGGACAGGGGGACCCTCGAAAAACTGTTTTTT CASSLGIRDRGTLEKLFF
. . TRBJ2-3 TRBV6-5 TGTGCCAGCTCTAGGGGGGGTAGCACAGATACGCAGTATTTT CASSRGGSTDTQYF
few . TRBJ1-1 TRBV7-9 TGTGCCAGCAGCACAACAGTGAACACTGAAGCTTTCTTT CASSTTVNTEAFF
few TRBD2 TRBJ2-3 TRBV4-3 TGCGCCAGCAGCCAGGGACTAGCGGGAGAAGATACGCAGTATTTT CASSQGLAGEDTQYF
few . TRBJ2-7 TRBV5-4 TGTGCCAGCAGTAGGGGCGCCGAACCCTACGAGCAGTACTTC CASSRGAEPYEQYF
few . TRBJ2-5 TRBV27 TGTGCCAGCAGTTCCAAGGGGCCCCAAGAGACCCAGTACTTC CASSSKGPQETQYF
. . TRBJ2-2 TRBV7-9 TGTGCCAGCAGCTCCCTCAGCAGGGGTTCCACCGGGGAGCTGTTTTTT CASSSLSRGSTGELFF
few TRBD2 TRBJ2-1 TRBV11-2 TGTGCCAGCAGCGGGGCGGGAGGGCCCCACAATGAGCAGTTCTTC CASSGAGGPHNEQFF
few . TRBJ1-2 TRBV9 TGTGCCAGCAGCCGAGGGCTAAACCTCTATGGCTACACCTTC CASSRGLNLYGYTF
. TRBD1 TRBJ1-2 TRBV5-1 TGCGCCAGCAGCCACGGACAGGGCAGCTATGGCTACACCTTC CASSHGQGSYGYTF
few TRBD1 TRBJ2-1 TRBV2 TGTGCCAGCAGCTCGACAGGGCGCTACAATGAGCAGTTCTTC CASSSTGRYNEQFF
. . TRBJ2-7 TRBV29-1 TGCAGCGTCGCACGGACAGCCACCTACGAGCAGTACTTC CSVARTATYEQYF
. . TRBJ2-5 TRBV5-1 TGCGCCAGCAGCTTGTTATCGCAGGTCCAAGAGACCCAGTACTTC CASSLLSQVQETQYF
. . TRBJ1-1 TRBV18 TGTGCCAGCTCACCAGGGGCAGGGAAAAACACTGAAGCTTTCTTT CASSPGAGKNTEAFF
. . TRBJ2-5 TRBV30 TGTGCCTGGAGTAGCGGGCGGGAGACCCAGTACTTC CAWSSGRETQYF
. TRBD2 TRBJ2-3 TRBV11-2 TGTGCCAGCAGCTCTGGACTAGCGGGTAGCACAGATACGCAGTATTTT CASSSGLAGSTDTQYF
few TRBD2 TRBJ2-1 TRBV12-5 TGTGCTAGTGGTTTGAGCCCTTTAGCGGGAGTCAATGAGCAGTTCTTC CASGLSPLAGVNEQFF
few TRBD2 TRBJ2-5 TRBV5-1 TGCGCCAGCCGGAGCGGGAGTACCCAAGAGACCCAGTACTTC CASRSGSTQETQYF
few TRBD2 TRBJ2-5 TRBV14 TGTGCCAGCAGCCAAGACGGATTTAGGAAACTAGCGGGACTTTCCGAGACCCAGTACTTC CASSQDGFRKLAGLSETQYF
few . TRBJ1-4 TRBV28 TGTGCCAGCAGTTCCCCCCGGGGGGCGAGTGAAAAACTGTTTTTT CASSSPRGASEKLFF
few TRBD2 TRBJ2-2 TRBV28 TGTGCCAGCAGCCCGGCGGGACTAGCGGGAGTACGCGGCGGGGAGCTGTTTTTT CASSPAGLAGVRGGELFF
. TRBD1 TRBJ2-3 TRBV5-8 TGTGCCAGCAGCTTGGCGGCGGACAGGGATGATTGGGCAGATACGCAGTATTTT CASSLAADRDDWADTQYF
few . TRBJ1-2 TRBV21-1 TGTGCCAGCAGCAAAGCGGCCAGGCGCAACTATGGCTACACCTTC CASSKAARRNYGYTF
. TRBD2 TRBJ2-5 TRBV2 TGTGCCGGGGGAGGGTGGGAGACCCAGTACTTC CAGGGWETQYF
few TRBD1 TRBJ1-1 TRBV10-2 TGCGCCATTCGGGACAGGAGCGGGAACACTGAAGCTTTCTTT CAIRDRSGNTEAFF
few . TRBJ2-5 TRBV29-1 TGCAGCGCCCCCGGCCCTGCAGGGGGGGAGACCCAGTACTTC CSAPGPAGGETQYF
. . TRBJ1-1 TRBV7-9 TGTGCCAGCAGCTTACGGGGGGTAGGCACTGAAGCTTTCTTT CASSLRGVGTEAFF
. . TRBJ2-5 TRBV5-1 TGCGCCAGCAGCTTGGGGCAGAACCAAGAGACCCAGTACTTC CASSLGQNQETQYF